This entry describes one T cell receptor beta chain. Generated by immunoSEQ multiplex PCR, the TCRdb table keeps only in-frame clones and is missing some. The top ten clones hold 1.5% to 2% of a sample with roughly 190,000 clones, around 90% of them seen once. V shed 1 base and J shed 2 bases, with 9 bases lying between them. This CDR3 has 15 residues. Germline loops: CDR1 SGHDT, CDR2 YYEEEE. These data originate in a study of control samples from healthy donors and cancer patients. This receptor was obtained from a man aged 25-45 years in good health. Sequencing was carried out using blood. V and J are TRBV5-6 and TRBJ1-4; D is undetermined. The CDR3, as DNA: TGTGCCAGCAGCTTGCGGACTGCGACTAATGAAAAACTGTTTTTT. This sequence encodes CASSLRTATNEKLFF.